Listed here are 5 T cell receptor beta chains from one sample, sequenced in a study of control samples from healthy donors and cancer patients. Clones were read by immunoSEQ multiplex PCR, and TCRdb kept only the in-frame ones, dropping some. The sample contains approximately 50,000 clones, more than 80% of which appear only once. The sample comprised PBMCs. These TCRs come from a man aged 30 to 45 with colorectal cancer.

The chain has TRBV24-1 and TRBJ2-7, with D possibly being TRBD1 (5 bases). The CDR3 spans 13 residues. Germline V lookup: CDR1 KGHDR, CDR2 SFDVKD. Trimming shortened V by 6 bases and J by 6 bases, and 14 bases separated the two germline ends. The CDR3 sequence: CATSSPGLGEQYF. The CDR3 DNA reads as TGTGCCACCAGTAGCCCAGGGTTGGGCGAGCAGTACTTC.

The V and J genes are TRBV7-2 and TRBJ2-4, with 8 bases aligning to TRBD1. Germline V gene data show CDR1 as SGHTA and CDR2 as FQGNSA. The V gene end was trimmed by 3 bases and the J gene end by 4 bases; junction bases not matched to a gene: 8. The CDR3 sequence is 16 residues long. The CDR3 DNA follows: TGTGCCAGCAGCTTCTCCGACAGGGGCGGAAAAAACATTCAGTACTTC. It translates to CASSFSDRGGKNIQYF.

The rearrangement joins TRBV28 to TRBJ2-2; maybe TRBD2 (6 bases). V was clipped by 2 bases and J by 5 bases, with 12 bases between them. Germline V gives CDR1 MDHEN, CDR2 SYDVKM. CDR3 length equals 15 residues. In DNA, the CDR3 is TGTGCCAGCAGTTTACCCTCCGGGAGTACCGGGGAGCTGTTTTTT. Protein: CASSLPSGSTGELFF.

The CDR3 bases are TGTGCCAGCAGCACCCCAAACAGGTTTTCCGAGCAGTACTTC. It encodes CASSTPNRFSEQYF. The chain is built from TRBV3-1 (or the pseudogene TRBV3-2) and TRBJ2-7; TRBD1 is a possible D gene (5 bases). Germline assignment: CDR1 LGHDT and CDR2 YNNKEL (reference sequence). The V end lost 5 bases, the J end lost 6 bases, and 17 bases lay between the germline ends. The CDR3 has 14 residues.

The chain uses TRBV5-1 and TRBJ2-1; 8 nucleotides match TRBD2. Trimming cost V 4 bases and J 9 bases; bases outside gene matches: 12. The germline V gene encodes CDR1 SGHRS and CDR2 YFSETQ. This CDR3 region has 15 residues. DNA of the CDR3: TGCGCCAGCAGCCCCGACGGGACTAGTGTGCTTGAGCAGTTCTTC. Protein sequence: CASSPDGTSVLEQFF.